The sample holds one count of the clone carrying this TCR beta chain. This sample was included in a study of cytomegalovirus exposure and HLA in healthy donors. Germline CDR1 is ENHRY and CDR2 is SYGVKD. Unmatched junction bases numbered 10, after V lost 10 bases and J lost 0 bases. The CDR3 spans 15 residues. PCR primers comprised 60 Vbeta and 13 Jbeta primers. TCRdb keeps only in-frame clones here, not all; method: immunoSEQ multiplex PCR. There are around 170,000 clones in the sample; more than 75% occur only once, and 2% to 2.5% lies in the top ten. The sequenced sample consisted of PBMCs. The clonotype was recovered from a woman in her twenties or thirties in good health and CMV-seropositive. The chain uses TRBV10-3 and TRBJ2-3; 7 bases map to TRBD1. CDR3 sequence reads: CATHTGTASTDTQYF. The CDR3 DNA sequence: TGTGCCACGCACACCGGGACAGCGAGCACAGATACGCAGTATTTT.